These 15 T cell receptor beta chains share one sample of origin, sequenced in a study of CD8+CD57+ T cells in acquired aplastic anemia. Sequencing involved patients with CD8+CD57+ cell expansion previously shown by flow cytometry. Both TCR beta VDJ combination and CDR3 sequence profiling were carried out. Genomic DNA was the template for this profiling. TCRdb re-called the reads with MiXCR, one entry per CDR3 protein. This table holds roughly 290,000 distinct CDR3 sequences, 45% to 65% found once. Sequenced input: sorted CD4+, CD8+, or CD8+CD57+ T cells (not recorded which) from PBMCs. The receptors shown here come from a human donor with aplastic anemia.

This clonotype has ten or more counts. The J gene is TRBJ1-5, the V gene TRBV12-3 or TRBV12-4; D possibly corresponds to TRBD1 (5 bases). V lost 6 bases to trimming and J lost 4 bases, with 10 bases between them. This CDR3 contains 13 residues. Here the CDR3 DNA reads TGTGCCAGCAGCTTTCAGGGTAATCAGCCCCAGCATTTT. Amino acid sequence: CASSFQGNQPQHF.

This chain connects TRBV9 to TRBJ2-3; 8 bases agree with TRBD2. The V gene's germline CDR1 is SGDLS and CDR2 YYNGEE. V trimming: 3 bases; J trimming: 4 bases; junction bases outside the gene matches: 7. The length of the CDR3 is 15 residues. In DNA, the CDR3 is TGTGCCAGCAGCGCCGCAGGGACTAGTTCAGATACGCAGTATTTT. This translates into CASSAAGTSSDTQYF.

This chain connects TRBV2 to TRBJ2-5; D may correspond to TRBD1 or TRBD2 (5 bases each). Trimming pared 2 bases from V and 5 bases from J, leaving 21 bases between. Germline V gives CDR1 SNHLY, CDR2 FYNNEI. The CDR3 contains 17 residues. The CDR3 loop is CASSEMRPRGSTETQYF. DNA of the CDR3: TGTGCCAGCAGTGAAATGCGGCCGAGGGGTAGTACGGAGACCCAGTACTTC.

This clonotype was picked up many times. The V call is TRBV3-1, the J call TRBJ1-5, with unresolved D. This CDR3 contains 16 residues. Per germline, CDR1 LGHDT and CDR2 YNNKEL (reference sequence). V dropped 4 bases and J dropped 2 bases, with 15 bases sitting between them. The CDR3 protein is CASSLGPSAGNQPQHF. DNA of the CDR3: TGTGCCAGCAGCCTCGGGCCATCAGCCGGCAATCAGCCCCAGCATTTT.

The chain has TRBV25-1 and TRBJ2-3, with D tentatively TRBD1 or TRBD2 (5 bases each). Germline V gives CDR1 MGHDK, CDR2 SYGVNS. V gave up 3 bases and J gave up 2 bases, with 12 bases separating them. The CDR3 has 15 residues. The CDR3 coding sequence is TGTGCCAGCAGTGAGCTACGGGGCCTCACAGATACGCAGTATTTT. Amino acids: CASSELRGLTDTQYF. Based on the CDR3 plus reference TRBV25-1 and TRBJ2-3, the full variable domain is EADIYQTPRYLVIGTGKKITLECSQTMGHDKMYWYQQDPGMELHLIHYSYGVNSTEKGDLSSESTVSRIRTEHFPLTLESARPSHTSQYLCASSELRGLTDTQYFGPGTRLTVL.

The chain is built from TRBV29-1 and TRBJ2-1, with TRBD1 matching over 8 bases. Germline CDR1 reads SQVTM; CDR2 reads ANQGSEA. The V and J ends lost 4 bases and 4 bases, in that order; junction bases with no gene match: 6. The CDR3 covers 14 residues. The CDR3: CSVVDREAYNEQFF. The CDR3 DNA reads TGCAGCGTTGTGGACAGGGAGGCATACAATGAGCAGTTCTTC.

The sample holds a few counts of this clonotype. This sequence joins TRBV15 and TRBJ1-5, with no clear D. Germline CDR1 and CDR2: LNHNV and YYDKDF (reference sequence). The CDR3 consists of 16 residues. V was cut by 3 bases and J by 0 bases, with 12 bases left in between. CDR3 sequence (DNA): TGTGCCACCAGCAGGGTAGGCAGCGATAGCAATCAGCCCCAGCATTTT. It yields the protein CATSRVGSDSNQPQHF.

In nucleotides, the CDR3 is TGTGCCAGCAGTGAAGGGGACAATTTTTCACCCCTCCACTTT. It specifies CASSEGDNFSPLHF. This chain links TRBV2 with TRBJ1-6; weak D call: TRBD1 (6 bases). Germline CDR1 is SNHLY and CDR2 is FYNNEI. V was pared by 1 base and J by 9 bases, with 10 bases between. The CDR3 runs to 14 residues.

This clonotype was seen many times. The chain couples TRBV27 to TRBJ1-5; D gene ambiguous. The germline CDR1 and CDR2 sequences are MNHEY and SMNVEV (reference sequence). The CDR3 consists of 14 residues. The ends were cut back, 4 bases at V and 2 bases at J, with 9 bases in the middle. The CDR3 here is CASSSIRGNQPQHF. The DNA for the CDR3 is TGTGCCAGCAGTTCGATCCGGGGCAATCAGCCCCAGCATTTT.

V gene TRBV4-3 combines with J gene TRBJ1-1; tentative D call: TRBD1 (5 bases). The CDR3 has 13 amino acids. CDR1 is LGHNA, CDR2 YSLEER, per germline. V lost 4 bases, J lost 3 bases, and 9 bases lay in between. The CDR3 protein is CASSLNRYTEAFF. The CDR3 nucleotides read TGCGCCAGCAGCCTGAACAGGTACACTGAAGCTTTCTTT.

This clonotype came up many times. This chain joins TRBV20-1 and TRBJ1-3, with 7 bases lining up with TRBD1. The CDR3 has 15 amino acids. The germline V gene has CDR1 DFQATT and CDR2 SNEGSKA (reference sequence). V lost 1 base and J lost 4; bases outside the gene matches: 7. CDR3 bases: TGCAGTGCTAGAGCCAGGGGGGGTTTCGGAAACACCATATATTTT. The encoded protein is CSARARGGFGNTIYF.

The J gene is TRBJ1-3, the V gene TRBV20-1, with D perhaps TRBD1 (6 bases). This CDR3 contains 14 residues. Germline V gene lookup returns CDR1 DFQATT and CDR2 SNEGSKA (reference sequence). V lost 6 bases and J lost 0, with 12 bases in between. The CDR3 here is CSAEDSLSGNTIYF. For the CDR3, the DNA is TGCAGTGCGGAGGACAGCCTCTCTGGAAACACCATATATTTT.

The sample holds many counts of this clonotype. J is TRBJ2-1 and V is TRBV14, with TRBD2 matching 11 bases. Per the germline V gene, CDR1 is SGHDN and CDR2 is FVKESK. Unmatched junction bases numbered 9, after V lost 4 bases and J lost 4 bases. The CDR3 spans 17 residues. The CDR3 nucleotides are TGTGCCAGCAGCCGCGGCCTACTAGCGGGGGTATACAATGAGCAGTTCTTC. Amino acids: CASSRGLLAGVYNEQFF. The whole variable domain, remainder taken from reference TRBV14 and TRBJ2-1, is EAGVTQFPSHSVIEKGQTVTLRCDPISGHDNLYWYRRVMGKEIKFLLHFVKESKQDESGMPNNRFLAERTGGTYSTLKVQPAELEDSGVYFCASSRGLLAGVYNEQFFGPGTRLTVL.

The chain is built from TRBV7-6 and TRBJ1-4, with no clear D. Germline assignment: CDR1 SGHVS and CDR2 FNYEAQ. The CDR3 is made up of 12 amino acids. V lost 5 bases and J 4 bases, leaving 5 bases between the germline ends. The CDR3 DNA reads as TGTGCCAGCAGCCTTCATAATGAAAAACTGTTTTTT. It encodes CASSLHNEKLFF.

This clonotype was seen only once. The chain employs TRBV11-2 and TRBJ2-2; D is undetermined. With 5 bases removed from V and 13 bases from J, the gap between germline ends came to 26 bases. The CDR3 length is 16 residues. In germline, CDR1 is SGHAT, CDR2 FQNNGV. CDR3: CASSKRSPFPLAALFF. Written as DNA, the CDR3 is TGTGCCAGCAGCAAAAGGAGTCCCTTCCCTTTGGCGGCGCTGTTTTTT.